Sequencing of this T cell receptor beta chain was carried out in a study of shared clonotypes between healthy human individuals. Study-wide findings and caveats: Sharing of clonotypes among donors was expected to vary with sequencing depth. Only blood was sampled; tissue repertoires likely differ.

Comments on this clone: Its specificity is unknown.

Clones were read by immunoSEQ multiplex PCR, and TCRdb kept only the in-frame ones, dropping some. In the table there are over a million clones, roughly 96% of which are singletons. The CDR3 is made up of 16 amino acids. Germline CDR1 reads SGDLS; CDR2 reads YYNGEE. The V and J ends lost 3 bases and 3 bases respectively, with 16 bases between them. Input material: naive CD4+ T cells sorted from blood. The subset was: CD45RA+ positively selected. The chain recombines TRBV9 with TRBJ2-4; D possibly corresponds to TRBD2 (6 bases). The sequence came from a man between 25 and 39 years old in good health. This chain's CDR3 is CASSGSGGLGKNIQYF. CDR3 nucleotide sequence: TGTGCCAGCAGCGGAAGTGGAGGGTTAGGCAAAAACATTCAGTACTTC. The whole variable domain, remainder taken from reference TRBV9 and TRBJ2-4, is DSGVTQTPKHLITATGQRVTLRCSPRSGDLSVYWYQQSLDQGLQFLIQYYNGEERAKGNILERFSAQQFPDLHSELNLSSLELGDSALYFCASSGSGGLGKNIQYFGAGTRLSVL.